Sequencing of this TCR beta chain was carried out in a study of blood T cell repertoires in COVID-19. Study-level background: The analysed material was cDNA or gDNA that came from T cells, B-cell-depleted T cells, or PBMCs.

In the original analysis: The assay estimated nucleated cells by amplifying reference gene primers. This table comes from immunoSEQ multiplex PCR, and its TCRdb copy is limited to in-frame clones, with some not included. For V, J and clone size, that table is used; D and trimming come from the DNA. The repertoire holds roughly 300,000 clones, with about nine tenths as singletons. Between the trimmed V and J ends, which lost 8 bases and 1 base, there was a span of 9 bases. The CDR3 has 13 residues. V usage is TRBV23-1 and J usage is TRBJ1-5, with D possibly matching TRBD1 (5 bases). TRBV23-1 is filed as an ORF, its function uncertain. What was sequenced was peripheral blood. The TCR sequence derives from a woman in her forties who had recovered from COVID-19. CDR3 in DNA: TGCGCCAGCGGTCGGGGCAGCAATCAGCCCCAGCATTTT. It yields the protein CASGRGSNQPQHF.